These 14 T cell receptor beta chains were sequenced from one sample in a study of identical twins. From the 5' RACE reads, TCRdb called clonotypes with MiXCR, one entry per CDR3 protein. Of 690,000 or so distinct CDR3 sequences in the sample, approximately 9% were seen once. The data were also submitted as part of a second study, on yellow fever vaccine responses in identical twins.

The sequenced sample was PBMCs. The receptors here all came from a woman younger than 30 in good health.

This clonotype has only a few counts. The chain couples TRBV10-3 to TRBJ2-3; TRBD2 matches 11 bases. The CDR3 has 16 residues. V shed 3 bases and J 3 bases; nucleotides not matched to a gene: 5. The germline V gene has CDR1 ENHRY and CDR2 SYGVKD. This chain's CDR3 is CAISEPSGGWTDTQYF. CDR3 coding DNA: TGTGCCATCAGTGAACCTAGCGGGGGGTGGACAGATACGCAGTATTTT.

This clonotype was seen a handful of times. This sequence joins TRBV6-2 or TRBV6-3 and TRBJ2-7; 7 nucleotides agree with TRBD2. This CDR3 contains 15 residues. The germline V gene encodes CDR1 MNHEY and CDR2 SVGEGT. With V trimmed by 6 bases and J by 5 bases, 13 bases remained unmatched. CDR3 bases: TGTGCCAGCAGCAATCCGGGACTACCCGTCCACGAGCAGTACTTC. Translating it yields CASSNPGLPVHEQYF.

This clonotype was seen repeatedly, ten times or more. The V gene is TRBV2, the J gene TRBJ2-1; 8 bases are a match to TRBD2. The germline V gene encodes CDR1 SNHLY and CDR2 FYNNEI. The CDR3 sequence is 14 residues long. With V trimmed by 7 bases and J by 11 bases, 13 bases remained unmatched. CDR3 sequence reads: CASKVLAGDQKQFF. For the CDR3, the DNA is TGTGCCAGCAAGGTCCTAGCGGGTGACCAGAAGCAGTTCTTC.

This clonotype has at least ten counts. The chain is built from TRBV5-6 and TRBJ2-7; perhaps TRBD1 as D (6 bases). The length of the CDR3 is 13 residues. Germline V gene sequence: CDR1 SGHDT, CDR2 YYEEEE. V was shortened by 1 base and J by 6 bases, with 11 bases between the two germline ends. This CDR3 is CASSLSQGFEQYF. CDR3 coding DNA: TGTGCCAGCAGCTTGTCACAGGGTTTCGAGCAGTACTTC.

The chain employs TRBV20-1 and TRBJ2-5, with no clear D. CDR1 is DFQATT and CDR2 is SNEGSKA in the germline V gene (reference sequence). The CDR3 covers 12 residues. V was shortened by 6 bases and J by 10 bases, with 18 bases between the two germline ends. CDR3 bases: TGCAGTGCGCGCGTCGACCAACCTAGCCAGTACTTC. Its translation is CSARVDQPSQYF.

The J gene is TRBJ1-1, the V gene TRBV20-1; tentative D call: TRBD1 (5 bases). This CDR3 region has 16 residues. Per the germline V gene, CDR1 is DFQATT and CDR2 is SNEGSKA (reference sequence). The V end lost 0 bases, the J end lost 7 bases, and 21 bases lay between the germline ends. CDR3 amino acids: CSARDPRGTTENEAFF. The CDR3 nucleotides are TGCAGTGCTAGAGATCCGAGGGGAACTACAGAGAATGAAGCTTTCTTT.

This chain uses TRBV27 with TRBJ2-1, with 11 bases aligning to TRBD2. Germline V gene sequence: CDR1 MNHEY, CDR2 SMNVEV (reference sequence). The V segment lost 5 bases and the J segment 2 bases; nucleotides outside the gene matches: 8. This CDR3 spans 17 amino acids. CDR3 bases: TGTGCCAGCAGTCCCCGGACTAGCGGGCCCCCCTACAATGAGCAGTTCTTC. Translation gives CASSPRTSGPPYNEQFF.

V gene TRBV29-1 combines with J gene TRBJ1-6; 9 bases map to TRBD1. The trim removed 4 bases at V and 6 bases at J, leaving 1 base unmatched. Germline CDR1 and CDR2: SQVTM and ANQGSEA. This CDR3 has 13 residues. CDR3 amino acids: CSVGQGVNSPLHF. In nucleotides, the CDR3 is TGCAGCGTTGGACAGGGGGTTAATTCACCCCTCCACTTT.

The J gene is TRBJ2-2, the V gene TRBV11-2; no clear D. The germline V gene has CDR1 SGHAT and CDR2 FQNNGV. The ends were cut back, 0 bases at V and 6 bases at J, with 8 bases in the middle. The CDR3 runs to 14 residues. Written as DNA, the CDR3 is TGTGCCAGCAGCTTAGATTGGATTTCCGGGGAGCTGTTTTTT. Its translation is CASSLDWISGELFF.

This sequence joins TRBV5-1 and TRBJ2-7; tentatively, D is TRBD2 (5 bases). V was trimmed by 0 bases and J by 6 bases, leaving 7 bases between them. Germline lookup yields CDR1 SGHRS and CDR2 YFSETQ. There are 12 residues in the CDR3. CDR3 sequence (DNA): TGCGCCAGCAGCTTGGAAGGGAGCGAGCAGTACTTC. Translated, it gives CASSLEGSEQYF.

This clonotype was seen only a few times. V is TRBV28 and J is TRBJ1-6; 10 bases map to TRBD1. From germline, CDR1 is MDHEN and CDR2 SYDVKM. Trimming took 5 bases from V and 9 from J; bases not matched to a gene: 7. The CDR3 sequence is 15 residues long. The CDR3 here is CASSTPGQGFSPLHF. CDR3 DNA: TGTGCCAGCAGTACCCCGGGACAGGGGTTTTCACCCCTCCACTTT.

The J gene is TRBJ2-3, the V gene TRBV5-1, with 7 bases matching TRBD2. The CDR3 extends over 16 amino acids. Germline-derived CDR1 and CDR2 are SGHRS and YFSETQ. Trimming removed 0 bases from V and 5 bases from J; junction bases left unmatched: 9. Here the CDR3 reads CASSLAVGRDRDTQYF. CDR3 in DNA: TGCGCCAGCAGCTTGGCCGTTGGGAGGGATAGAGATACGCAGTATTTT.

The chain combines TRBV15 with TRBJ2-3; the match to TRBD2 covers 11 bases. CDR1 is LNHNV and CDR2 is YYDKDF in the germline V gene (reference sequence). V gave up 3 bases and J gave up 3 bases; unmatched junction bases: 2. The CDR3 has 15 amino acids. The CDR3 DNA reads TGTGCCACCAGCAGGCTAGCGGGGGGAACAGATACGCAGTATTTT. The encoded protein is CATSRLAGGTDTQYF. Drawing the rest from reference TRBV15 and TRBJ2-3, the complete variable domain is DAMVIQNPRYQVTQFGKPVTLSCSQTLNHNVMYWYQQKSSQAPKLLFHYYDKDFNNEADTPDNFQSRRPNTSFCFLDIRSPGLGDTAMYLCATSRLAGGTDTQYFGPGTRLTVL.

This clonotype has ten or more counts. The rearrangement joins TRBV7-2 to TRBJ2-5; 7 nucleotides align to TRBD1. Germline assignment: CDR1 SGHTA and CDR2 FQGNSA. The J segment lost 7 bases and the V segment lost 5 bases, leaving 10 bases of the junction unmatched. The CDR3 loop spans 14 amino acids. The CDR3 is CASSPGTVKGTQYF. Here the CDR3 DNA reads TGTGCCAGCAGCCCGGGGACAGTCAAGGGGACCCAGTACTTC.